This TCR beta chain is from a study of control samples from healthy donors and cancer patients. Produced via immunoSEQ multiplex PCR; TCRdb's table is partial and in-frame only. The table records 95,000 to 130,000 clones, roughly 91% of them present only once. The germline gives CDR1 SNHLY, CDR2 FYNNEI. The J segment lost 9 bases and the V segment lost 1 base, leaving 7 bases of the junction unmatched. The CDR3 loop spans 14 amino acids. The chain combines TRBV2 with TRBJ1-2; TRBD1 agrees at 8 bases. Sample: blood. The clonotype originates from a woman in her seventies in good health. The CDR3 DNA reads TGTGCCAGCAGTGAAGAAAGGACAGGGACACGCTACACCTTC. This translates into CASSEERTGTRYTF.